This is a list of T cell receptor beta chains from one sample in a study of beta chain features in type 1 diabetes. Repertoires were generated with immunoSEQ multiplex PCR, while TCRdb's copy carries only in-frame clones and drops some. This sample has fewer than 250,000 clones, with more than 65% found just once. Source material: naive CD4+ T cells from blood. The receptors were gathered from a man in his thirties or forties in good health. Each CDR3 is given with its conserved first and last residue. Each record gives: clone size, D gene, J gene, V gene, CDR3 protein, CDR3 DNA. D genes are given only for firm matches. Not every row has a clone size; where given, it reads once, few, many or a size class.

size: few
D: TRBD2
J: TRBJ2-1
V: TRBV19
CDR3: CATLAGPHSEQFF
DNA: TGTGCCACTCTAGCGGGGCCACATAGTGAGCAGTTCTTC

size: -
D: TRBD2
J: TRBJ2-3
V: TRBV9
CDR3: CASSAWVAGGTDTQYF
DNA: TGTGCCAGCAGCGCGTGGGTAGCGGGAGGTACAGATACGCAGTATTTT

size: -
D: TRBD2
J: TRBJ2-1
V: TRBV4-1
CDR3: CASSQGTSGYNEQFF
DNA: TGCGCCAGCAGCCAAGGGACTAGCGGATACAATGAGCAGTTCTTC

size: -
D: -
J: TRBJ2-3
V: TRBV2
CDR3: CASSEGLPTDTQYF
DNA: TGTGCCAGCAGTGAAGGACTTCCCACAGATACGCAGTATTTT

size: -
D: -
J: TRBJ1-1
V: TRBV27
CDR3: CASRIGQMNTEAFF
DNA: TGTGCCAGCAGAATAGGACAGATGAACACTGAAGCTTTCTTT

size: -
D: -
J: TRBJ2-3
V: TRBV7-9
CDR3: CASSLGSSPRGDTQYF
DNA: TGTGCCAGCAGCTTAGGGTCAAGCCCCCGTGGAGATACGCAGTATTTT

size: -
D: -
J: TRBJ2-1
V: TRBV11-2
CDR3: CASNQAPHNEQFF
DNA: TGTGCCAGCAATCAGGCCCCTCACAATGAGCAGTTCTTC

size: -
D: -
J: TRBJ2-2
V: TRBV27
CDR3: CASSFAANTGELFF
DNA: TGTGCCAGCAGTTTCGCAGCGAACACCGGGGAGCTGTTTTTT

size: once
D: -
J: TRBJ2-3
V: TRBV7-2
CDR3: CASSFAGTSTDTQYF
DNA: TGTGCCAGCAGCTTTGCCGGGACTTCGACAGATACGCAGTATTTT

size: -
D: -
J: TRBJ2-3
V: TRBV5-1
CDR3: CASSLGGVSTDTQYF
DNA: TGCGCCAGCAGCCTTGGTGGGGTGAGCACAGATACGCAGTATTTT

size: -
D: TRBD2
J: TRBJ2-1
V: TRBV29-1
CDR3: CSGLTSGGNEQFF
DNA: TGCAGCGGCTTGACTAGCGGAGGAAATGAGCAGTTCTTC

size: once
D: -
J: TRBJ2-1
V: TRBV5-1
CDR3: CASSYQGAEDEQFF
DNA: TGCGCCAGCAGCTATCAAGGGGCGGAGGATGAGCAGTTCTTC

size: -
D: -
J: TRBJ2-1
V: TRBV25-1
CDR3: CASSDTQGNEQFF
DNA: TGTGCCAGCAGTGACACACAGGGTAATGAGCAGTTCTTC

size: few
D: TRBD1
J: TRBJ2-1
V: TRBV29-1
CDR3: CSVDSDRALNEQFF
DNA: TGCAGCGTTGATTCGGACAGGGCGTTGAATGAGCAGTTCTTC

size: -
D: -
J: TRBJ2-1
V: TRBV2
CDR3: CASSYSGIEQFF
DNA: TGTGCCAGCAGTTACTCGGGGATTGAGCAGTTCTTC

size: -
D: -
J: TRBJ2-7
V: TRBV18
CDR3: CASSPGGPEQYF
DNA: TGTGCCAGCTCACCGGGGGGACCCGAGCAGTACTTC

size: -
D: TRBD2
J: TRBJ2-5
V: TRBV5-1
CDR3: CASKPGGQETQYF
DNA: TGCGCCAGCAAACCGGGAGGGCAAGAGACCCAGTACTTC

size: -
D: -
J: TRBJ1-6
V: TRBV30
CDR3: CAWSAGSSYNSPLHF
DNA: TGTGCCTGGAGTGCCGGAAGCTCCTATAATTCACCCCTCCACTTT

size: -
D: -
J: TRBJ2-1
V: TRBV30
CDR3: CAWTGGPYNEQFF
DNA: TGTGCCTGGACAGGTGGCCCCTACAATGAGCAGTTCTTC

size: few
D: TRBD1
J: TRBJ1-4
V: TRBV5-4
CDR3: CASSLDTGATNEKLFF
DNA: TGTGCCAGCAGCTTGGATACAGGGGCAACTAATGAAAAACTGTTTTTT

size: -
D: TRBD1
J: TRBJ2-7
V: TRBV30
CDR3: CAWGRDRGRHEQYF
DNA: TGTGCCTGGGGCCGGGACAGGGGACGCCACGAGCAGTACTTC

size: -
D: TRBD1
J: TRBJ2-1
V: TRBV25-1
CDR3: CASSEFTGQRTYNEQFF
DNA: TGTGCCAGCAGTGAATTCACGGGACAGCGGACCTACAATGAGCAGTTCTTC

size: -
D: -
J: TRBJ2-2
V: TRBV11-2
CDR3: CASSLIRTPNTGELFF
DNA: TGTGCCAGCAGCTTAATTAGGACACCCAACACCGGGGAGCTGTTTTTT

size: -
D: -
J: TRBJ2-5
V: TRBV30
CDR3: CAWRGAGETQYF
DNA: TGTGCCTGGAGGGGGGCCGGAGAGACCCAGTACTTC

size: -
D: -
J: TRBJ2-1
V: TRBV5-6
CDR3: CASRGAGTSYNEQFF
DNA: TGTGCCAGCAGGGGAGCGGGGACATCCTACAATGAGCAGTTCTTC

size: -
D: -
J: TRBJ2-5
V: TRBV25-1
CDR3: CASSPKATLGETQYF
DNA: TGTGCCAGCAGTCCCAAGGCGACTCTTGGAGAGACCCAGTACTTC

size: -
D: -
J: TRBJ2-7
V: TRBV4-3
CDR3: CASSQDSLAPPYEQYF
DNA: TGCGCCAGCAGCCAAGATTCGCTAGCGCCACCCTACGAGCAGTACTTC

size: few
D: -
J: TRBJ2-3
V: TRBV7-2
CDR3: CASSWGGGTDTQYF
DNA: TGTGCCAGCAGCTGGGGAGGTGGCACAGATACGCAGTATTTT

size: -
D: -
J: TRBJ1-1
V: TRBV27
CDR3: CASSSYTEAFF
DNA: TGTGCCAGCAGTAGCTACACTGAAGCTTTCTTT

size: once
D: -
J: TRBJ2-3
V: TRBV20-1
CDR3: CSAWGSYESF
DNA: TGCAGTGCTTGGGGGTCCTATGAGTCTTTT

size: few
D: -
J: TRBJ2-7
V: TRBV4-3
CDR3: CASSQERSSYEQYF
DNA: TGCGCCAGCAGCCAAGAAAGGAGCTCCTACGAGCAGTACTTC

size: -
D: -
J: TRBJ2-5
V: TRBV19
CDR3: CASSIRGEETQYF
DNA: TGTGCCAGTAGTATAAGAGGGGAAGAGACCCAGTACTTC

size: -
D: -
J: TRBJ2-6
V: TRBV13
CDR3: CASSLGGWTGANVLTF
DNA: TGTGCCAGCAGCTTAGGTGGGTGGACCGGGGCCAACGTCCTGACTTTC

size: -
D: -
J: TRBJ2-5
V: TRBV30
CDR3: CAWSTRGSSQETQYF
DNA: TGTGCCTGGAGTACGCGGGGATCCTCTCAAGAGACCCAGTACTTC

size: -
D: TRBD1
J: TRBJ2-1
V: TRBV15
CDR3: CATSPRDRPYNEQFF
DNA: TGTGCCACCAGCCCCCGGGACAGACCCTACAATGAGCAGTTCTTC

size: -
D: TRBD1
J: TRBJ2-2
V: TRBV28
CDR3: CASSFSGQGFAGELFF
DNA: TGTGCCAGCAGTTTCTCGGGACAGGGGTTCGCCGGGGAGCTGTTTTTT

size: -
D: TRBD1
J: TRBJ1-5
V: TRBV4-3
CDR3: CASSQGRGQGNQPQHF
DNA: TGCGCCAGCAGCCAAGGAAGGGGGCAGGGCAATCAGCCCCAGCATTTT

size: -
D: TRBD1
J: TRBJ2-1
V: TRBV29-1
CDR3: CSATGEGFEQFF
DNA: TGCAGCGCTACAGGGGAAGGGTTTGAGCAGTTCTTC

size: -
D: -
J: TRBJ2-7
V: TRBV10-3
CDR3: CAISGSDSYEQYF
DNA: TGTGCCATCAGCGGTAGCGACTCCTACGAGCAGTACTTC

size: -
D: -
J: TRBJ1-1
V: TRBV28
CDR3: CASRLSGNTEAFF
DNA: TGTGCCAGCAGACTCTCAGGGAACACTGAAGCTTTCTTT

size: -
D: -
J: TRBJ2-1
V: TRBV30
CDR3: CAWSVGEQFF
DNA: TGTGCCTGGAGTGTAGGTGAGCAGTTCTTC

size: -
D: -
J: TRBJ2-1
V: TRBV28
CDR3: CASSGSYNEQFF
DNA: TGTGCCAGCAGCGGTAGCTACAATGAGCAGTTCTTC